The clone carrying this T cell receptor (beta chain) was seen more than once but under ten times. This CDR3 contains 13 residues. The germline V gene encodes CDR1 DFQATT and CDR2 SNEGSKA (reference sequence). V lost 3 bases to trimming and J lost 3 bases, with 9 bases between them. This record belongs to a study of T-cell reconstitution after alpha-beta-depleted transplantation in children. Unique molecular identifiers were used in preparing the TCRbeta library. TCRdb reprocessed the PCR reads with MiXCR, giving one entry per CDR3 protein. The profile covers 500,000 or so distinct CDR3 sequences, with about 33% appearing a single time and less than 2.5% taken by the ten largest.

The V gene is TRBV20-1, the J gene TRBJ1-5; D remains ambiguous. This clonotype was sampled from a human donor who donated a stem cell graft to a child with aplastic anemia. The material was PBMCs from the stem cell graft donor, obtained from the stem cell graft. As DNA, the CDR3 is TGCAGTGCTAGCGGCACCAACAATCAGCCCCAGCATTTT. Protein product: CSASGTNNQPQHF.